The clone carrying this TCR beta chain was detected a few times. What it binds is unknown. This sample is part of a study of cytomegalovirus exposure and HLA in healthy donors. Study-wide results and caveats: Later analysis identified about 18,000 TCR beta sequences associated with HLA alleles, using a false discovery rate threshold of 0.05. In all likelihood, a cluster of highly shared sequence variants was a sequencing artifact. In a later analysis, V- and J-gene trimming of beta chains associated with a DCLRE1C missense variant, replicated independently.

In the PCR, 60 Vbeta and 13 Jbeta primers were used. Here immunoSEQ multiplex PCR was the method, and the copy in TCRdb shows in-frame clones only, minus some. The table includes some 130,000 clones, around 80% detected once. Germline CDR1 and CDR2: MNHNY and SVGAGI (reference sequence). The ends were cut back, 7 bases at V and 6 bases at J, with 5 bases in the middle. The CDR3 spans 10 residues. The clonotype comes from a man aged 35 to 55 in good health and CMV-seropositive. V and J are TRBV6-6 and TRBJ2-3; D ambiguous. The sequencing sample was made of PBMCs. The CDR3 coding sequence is TGTGCCAGCAACTTGGATACGCAGTATTTT. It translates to CASNLDTQYF.